The sequence of this T cell receptor beta chain was determined in a study of identical twins. TCRdb itself ran the 5' RACE reads through MiXCR, one entry per CDR3 protein. The sample lists hundreds of thousands of distinct CDR3 sequences; more than 8% were seen once. Trimming took 2 bases from V and 5 from J; bases not matched to a gene: 8. Germline V gives CDR1 SGDLS, CDR2 YYNGEE. This CDR3 is built from 15 residues. These sequences were also reported in another study, on yellow fever vaccine responses in identical twins.

The J gene is TRBJ2-5, the V gene TRBV9, with 8 bases aligning to TRBD2. Sequenced input: CD8+ T cells sorted from blood. The clonotype originates from a woman younger than 35 in good health. This CDR3 reads CASSVTGGPRETQYF. CDR3 in DNA: TGTGCCAGCAGCGTTACGGGGGGGCCTAGGGAGACCCAGTACTTC. The full variable domain, its missing parts supplied by reference TRBV9 and TRBJ2-5, is DSGVTQTPKHLITATGQRVTLRCSPRSGDLSVYWYQQSLDQGLQFLIQYYNGEERAKGNILERFSAQQFPDLHSELNLSSLELGDSALYFCASSVTGGPRETQYFGPGTRLLVL.